This T cell receptor beta chain is from a study of identical twins. With no exceptions, donors were healthy Caucasians. Trimming removed 0 bases from V and 0 bases from J, with 15 bases in between. The CDR3 loop spans 18 amino acids. The germline CDR1 and CDR2 sequences are LGHNA and YSLEER. TCRdb independently ran MiXCR on the 5' RACE reads; one entry per CDR3 protein. Found here are 650,000 to 800,000 distinct CDR3 sequences, less than 10% of them singletons; the top ten hold 0.98%. These data also formed part of another study, on yellow fever vaccine responses in identical twins.

The chain joins TRBV4-3 to TRBJ2-1, with D possibly matching TRBD2 (6 bases). The sequence was obtained from a woman in her late teens or twenties in good health. The sequencing sample was made of PBMCs. The CDR3 bases are TGCGCCAGCAGCCAAGATCGATTAGCGGAAGTCTCCTACAATGAGCAGTTCTTC. It yields the protein CASSQDRLAEVSYNEQFF.